These 6 T cell receptor beta chains came from one sample sequenced in a study of blood T cell repertoires in COVID-19 (dated by TCRdb to 2019 to 2021). The receptor library was made with the immunoSEQ multiplex PCR assay. The table was pulled from immuneACCESS by TCRdb, which kept in-frame rearrangements only. Such tables lose some clones; where checked, under half of the loss comes from unresolved V genes, and the rest has no known cause. The sample data list more than 150,000 clones, and under 90% of these were observed just once. The ten largest make up 6% to 8.5% of the sample. Sequenced material: peripheral blood. All receptors come from a human donor in a cohort sampled during active COVID-19.

In this sample, this clone turned up once. V gene TRBV7-6 combines with J gene TRBJ1-3, with 8 bases that match TRBD1. The CDR3 covers 17 residues. V lost 5 bases, J lost 0 bases, and 9 bases stayed unmatched. Germline V gene data show CDR1 as SGHVS and CDR2 as FNYEAQ. The CDR3 DNA is TGTGCCAGCAGCACTGGACAGGGATTATTCTCTGGAAACACCATATATTTT. Encoded protein: CASSTGQGLFSGNTIYF.

This clone was observed a handful of times. The rearrangement uses TRBV12-3 or TRBV12-4 and TRBJ2-2; 7 bases are shared with TRBD2. The CDR3 totals 13 residues. Trimming removed 6 bases from V and 6 bases from J; junction bases left unmatched: 4. The CDR3 loop reads CASSTGRAGELFF. CDR3 nucleotide sequence: TGTGCCAGCAGCACGGGGAGGGCCGGGGAGCTGTTTTTT.

The chain joins TRBV3-1 (or the pseudogene TRBV3-2) to TRBJ1-1; D gene uncertain. The ends were cut back, 2 bases at V and 4 bases at J, with 11 bases in the middle. This CDR3 region has 14 residues. Germline V gives CDR1 LGHDT, CDR2 YNNKEL (reference sequence). The CDR3 loop reads CASSQSSRSTEAFF. The DNA of the CDR3 is TGTGCCAGCAGCCAAAGTAGTAGGAGCACTGAAGCTTTCTTT.

The gene calls are TRBV2 and TRBJ1-3; TRBD1 aligns across 7 bases. Germline CDR1 reads SNHLY; CDR2 reads FYNNEI. Trimming removed 5 bases from V and 0 bases from J; junction bases left unmatched: 4. This CDR3 is built from 15 residues. Here the CDR3 reads CASSPDRDSGNTIYF. The CDR3 DNA follows: TGTGCCAGCAGTCCCGACAGGGACTCTGGAAACACCATATATTTT.

This sequence joins TRBV2 and TRBJ2-2; D possibly corresponds to TRBD2 (6 bases). V lost 8 bases and J 4 bases, leaving 11 bases between the germline ends. The germline gives CDR1 SNHLY, CDR2 FYNNEI. This CDR3 is built from 13 residues. Written as DNA, the CDR3 is TGTGCCAGCGGTCGGGGAGGCACCGGGGAGCTGTTTTTT. This encodes CASGRGGTGELFF.

The genes are TRBV6-5 and TRBJ2-7; 10 bases are shared with TRBD1. Unmatched junction bases numbered 8, after V lost 8 bases and J lost 1 base. The germline CDR1 and CDR2 sequences are MNHEY and SVGAGI. CDR3 size: 15 residues. The CDR3 DNA follows: TGTGCCAGCTTACTGACAGGGGGCGAGTCCTACGAGCAGTACTTC. Its translation: CASLLTGGESYEQYF.